This TCR beta chain was sequenced during a study of T cells in Graves' hyperthyroidism and ophthalmopathy. Study-wide points: Most thyroid clonotypes expanded above 0.001 appeared in blood too.

The V gene lost 4 bases and the J gene lost 1 base, with 14 bases spanning the gap. The CDR3 loop spans 15 amino acids. Germline V lookup: CDR1 LGHNA, CDR2 YSLEER. Details on this clonotype: Its antigen remains unknown.

RNA transcripts served as the template for amplifying TCR beta CDR3 regions. Initially, a first-round RT-PCR of the TCR CDR3 employed the HTBI primer set. Using its own MiXCR run on the multiplex PCR reads, TCRdb lists one record per CDR3 protein. The profile shows fewer than 400,000 distinct CDR3 sequences, approximately 15% of them singletons. Clinical symptoms, serum thyroxine and TRAb, thyroid ultrasound and orbital computed tomography were used for the diagnoses. The PBMCs were sourced from fresh peripheral blood (10 ml). The chain recombines TRBV4-3 with TRBJ2-7; D not certain. The TCR was taken from a woman in her late teens or twenties with Graves' hyperthyroidism that later progressed to Graves' ophthalmopathy. Material for sequencing was blood. The CDR3 bases are TGCGCCAGCAGCCCATCCGGAACGGGTTCCTACGAGCAGTACTTC. Translating gives CASSPSGTGSYEQYF.